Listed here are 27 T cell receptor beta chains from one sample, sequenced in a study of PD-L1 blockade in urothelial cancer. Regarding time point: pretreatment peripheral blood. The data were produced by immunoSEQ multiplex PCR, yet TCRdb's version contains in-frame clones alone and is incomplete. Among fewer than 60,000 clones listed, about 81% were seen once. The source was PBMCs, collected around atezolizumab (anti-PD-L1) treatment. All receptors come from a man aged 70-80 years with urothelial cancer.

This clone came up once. The CDR3 loop reads CASSIGLAADTQYF. The CDR3 DNA reads as TGTGCCAGCAGCATAGGACTAGCGGCAGATACGCAGTATTTT. The rearrangement uses TRBV9 and TRBJ2-3, with TRBD2 matching 10 bases. Looked up from germline, CDR1 is SGDLS and CDR2 is YYNGEE. The CDR3 is 14 residues long. With 4 bases clipped from V and 4 bases from J, the junction kept 3 bases outside the gene matches.

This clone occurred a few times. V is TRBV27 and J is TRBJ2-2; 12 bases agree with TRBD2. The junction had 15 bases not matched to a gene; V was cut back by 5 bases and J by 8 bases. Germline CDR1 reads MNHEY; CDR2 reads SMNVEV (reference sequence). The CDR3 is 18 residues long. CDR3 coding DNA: TGTGCCAGCAGTCTAGCTCTGCTAGCGGGAGGGGTAACGGGGGAGCTGTTTTTT. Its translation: CASSLALLAGGVTGELFF.

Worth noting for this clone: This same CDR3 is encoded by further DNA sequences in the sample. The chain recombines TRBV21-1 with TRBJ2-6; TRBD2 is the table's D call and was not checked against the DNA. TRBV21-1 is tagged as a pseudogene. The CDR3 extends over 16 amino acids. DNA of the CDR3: TGCGCCAGCACACTAGCGGAGGTCTCTGGGGCCAACGTCCTGACTTTC. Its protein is CASTLAEVSGANVLTF.

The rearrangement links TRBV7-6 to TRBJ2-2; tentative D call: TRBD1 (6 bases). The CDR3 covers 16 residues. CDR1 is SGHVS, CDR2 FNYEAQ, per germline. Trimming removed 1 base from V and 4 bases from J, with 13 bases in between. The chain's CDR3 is CASSLETGWATGELFF. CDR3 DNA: TGTGCCAGCAGCTTAGAAACAGGGTGGGCCACCGGGGAGCTGTTTTTT.

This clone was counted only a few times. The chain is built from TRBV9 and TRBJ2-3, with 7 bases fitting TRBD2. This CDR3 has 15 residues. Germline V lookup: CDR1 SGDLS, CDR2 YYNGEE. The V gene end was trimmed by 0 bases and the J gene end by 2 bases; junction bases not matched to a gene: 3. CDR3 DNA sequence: TGTGCCAGCAGCGTAGGTGGGAGGGCCACAGATACGCAGTATTTT. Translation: CASSVGGRATDTQYF.

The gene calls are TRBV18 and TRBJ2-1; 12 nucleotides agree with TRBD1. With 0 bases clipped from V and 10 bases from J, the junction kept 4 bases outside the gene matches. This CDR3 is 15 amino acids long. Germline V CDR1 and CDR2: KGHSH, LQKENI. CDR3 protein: CASSPPGTGGREQFF. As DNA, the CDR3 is TGTGCCAGCTCACCACCTGGGACAGGGGGCAGGGAGCAGTTCTTC.

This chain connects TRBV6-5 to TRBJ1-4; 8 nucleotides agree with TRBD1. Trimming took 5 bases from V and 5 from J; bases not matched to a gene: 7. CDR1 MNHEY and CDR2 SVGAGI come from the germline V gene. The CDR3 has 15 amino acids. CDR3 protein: CASSRTGLGNEKLFF. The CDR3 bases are TGTGCCAGCAGTCGGACAGGGTTAGGCAATGAAAAACTGTTTTTT.

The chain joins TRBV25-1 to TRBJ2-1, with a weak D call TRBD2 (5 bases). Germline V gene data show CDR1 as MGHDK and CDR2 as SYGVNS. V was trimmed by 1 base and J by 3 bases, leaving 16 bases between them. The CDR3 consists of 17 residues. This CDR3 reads CASSESTWTRNYNEQFF. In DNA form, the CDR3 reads TGTGCCAGCAGTGAATCCACCTGGACTCGGAACTACAATGAGCAGTTCTTC.

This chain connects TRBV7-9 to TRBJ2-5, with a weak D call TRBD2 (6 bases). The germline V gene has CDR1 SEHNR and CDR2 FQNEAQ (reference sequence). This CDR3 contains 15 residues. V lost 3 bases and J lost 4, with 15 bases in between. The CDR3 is CASSFSGGIGETQYF. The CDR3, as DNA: TGTGCCAGCAGCTTCTCGGGCGGGATTGGAGAGACCCAGTACTTC.

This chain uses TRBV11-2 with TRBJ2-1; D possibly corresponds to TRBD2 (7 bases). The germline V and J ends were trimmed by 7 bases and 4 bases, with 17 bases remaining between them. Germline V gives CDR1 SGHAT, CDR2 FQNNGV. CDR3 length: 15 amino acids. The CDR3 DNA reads TGTGCCAGCATCCAAGGGGGGGTCTGGTACAATGAGCAGTTCTTC. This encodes CASIQGGVWYNEQFF.

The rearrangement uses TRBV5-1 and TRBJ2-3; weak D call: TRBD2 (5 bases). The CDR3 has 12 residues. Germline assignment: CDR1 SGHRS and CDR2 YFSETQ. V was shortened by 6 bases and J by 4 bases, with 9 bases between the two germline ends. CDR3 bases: TGCGCCAGCACTGGAGGAGCAGATACGCAGTATTTT. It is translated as CASTGGADTQYF.

CDR3 sequence: CASSEVILQGSYNEQFF. In DNA form, the CDR3 reads TGTGCCAGCAGTGAGGTCATCCTTCAGGGCTCCTACAATGAGCAGTTCTTC. The chain uses TRBV25-1 and TRBJ2-1; D is possibly TRBD1 (5 bases). Germline-derived CDR1 and CDR2 are MGHDK and SYGVNS. Trimming took 3 bases from V and 0 from J, leaving 15 bases between them. The CDR3 totals 17 residues.

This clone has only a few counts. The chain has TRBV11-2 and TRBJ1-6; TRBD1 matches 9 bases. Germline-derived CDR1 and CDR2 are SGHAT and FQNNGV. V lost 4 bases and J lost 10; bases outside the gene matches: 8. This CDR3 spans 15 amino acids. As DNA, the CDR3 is TGTGCCAGCAGCTCCGGACAGGGGCCATTATCACCCCTCCACTTT. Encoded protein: CASSSGQGPLSPLHF.

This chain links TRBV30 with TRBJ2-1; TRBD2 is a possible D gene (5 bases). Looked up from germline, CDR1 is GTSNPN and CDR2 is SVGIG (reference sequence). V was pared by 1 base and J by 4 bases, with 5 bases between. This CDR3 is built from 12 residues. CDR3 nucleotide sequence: TGTGCCTGGAGTGGGACTTACAATGAGCAGTTCTTC. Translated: CAWSGTYNEQFF.

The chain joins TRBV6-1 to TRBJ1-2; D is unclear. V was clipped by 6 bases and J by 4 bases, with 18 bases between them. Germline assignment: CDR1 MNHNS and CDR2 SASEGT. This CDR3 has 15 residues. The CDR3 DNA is TGTGCCAGCAGAGACCGGGTCTCAAACCTCTATGGCTACACCTTC. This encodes CASRDRVSNLYGYTF.

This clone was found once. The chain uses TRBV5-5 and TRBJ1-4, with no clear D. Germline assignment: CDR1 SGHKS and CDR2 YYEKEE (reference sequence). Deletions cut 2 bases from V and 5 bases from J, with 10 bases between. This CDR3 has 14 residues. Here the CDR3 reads CASSFGSENEKLFF. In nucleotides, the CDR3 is TGTGCCAGCAGCTTCGGGAGTGAAAATGAAAAACTGTTTTTT.

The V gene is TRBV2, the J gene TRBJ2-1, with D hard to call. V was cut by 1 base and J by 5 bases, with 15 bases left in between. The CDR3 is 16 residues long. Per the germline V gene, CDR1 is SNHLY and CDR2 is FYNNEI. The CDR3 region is CASSEDPPLVHNEQFF. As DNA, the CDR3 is TGTGCCAGCAGTGAAGACCCTCCACTGGTACACAATGAGCAGTTCTTC.

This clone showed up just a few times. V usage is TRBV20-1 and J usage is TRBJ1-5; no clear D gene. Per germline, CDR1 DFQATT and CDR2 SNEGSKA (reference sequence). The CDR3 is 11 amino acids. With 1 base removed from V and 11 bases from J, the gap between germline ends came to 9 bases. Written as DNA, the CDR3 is TGCAGTGCTAGAGTTGGGGAGTCCCAGCATTTT. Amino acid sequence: CSARVGESQHF.

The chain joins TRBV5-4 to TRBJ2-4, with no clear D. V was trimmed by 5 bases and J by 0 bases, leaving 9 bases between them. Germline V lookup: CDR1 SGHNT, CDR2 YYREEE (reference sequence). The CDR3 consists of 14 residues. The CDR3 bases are TGTGCCAGCAGTCCATCAGTAGCCAAAAACATTCAGTACTTC. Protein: CASSPSVAKNIQYF.

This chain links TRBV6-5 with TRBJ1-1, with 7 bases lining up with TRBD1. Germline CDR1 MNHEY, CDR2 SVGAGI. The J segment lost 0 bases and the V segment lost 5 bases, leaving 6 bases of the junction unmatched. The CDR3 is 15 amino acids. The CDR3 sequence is CASSLNRGLNTEAFF. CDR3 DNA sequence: TGTGCCAGCAGTCTTAACAGGGGACTGAACACTGAAGCTTTCTTT.

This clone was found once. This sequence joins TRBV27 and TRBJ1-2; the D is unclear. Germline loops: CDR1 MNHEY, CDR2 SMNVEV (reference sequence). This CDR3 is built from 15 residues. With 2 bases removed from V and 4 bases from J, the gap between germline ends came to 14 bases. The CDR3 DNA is TGTGCCAGCAGTTTAAGAGGGCAACGGAGCTATGGCTACACCTTC. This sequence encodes CASSLRGQRSYGYTF.

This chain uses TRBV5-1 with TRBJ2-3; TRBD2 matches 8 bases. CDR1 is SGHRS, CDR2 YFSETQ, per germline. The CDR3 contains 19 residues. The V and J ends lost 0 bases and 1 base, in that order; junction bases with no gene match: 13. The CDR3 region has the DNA TGCGCCAGCAGCTTGGGCGGGGAAAGCGGGAGATATGGCACAGATACGCAGTATTTT. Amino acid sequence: CASSLGGESGRYGTDTQYF.

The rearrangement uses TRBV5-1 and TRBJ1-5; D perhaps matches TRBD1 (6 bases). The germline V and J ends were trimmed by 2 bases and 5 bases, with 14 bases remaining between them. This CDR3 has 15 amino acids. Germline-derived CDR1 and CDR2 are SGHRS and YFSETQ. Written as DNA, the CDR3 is TGCGCCAGCAGCTTCGGGGGGGCGAGGGATCAGCCCCAGCATTTT. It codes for CASSFGGARDQPQHF.

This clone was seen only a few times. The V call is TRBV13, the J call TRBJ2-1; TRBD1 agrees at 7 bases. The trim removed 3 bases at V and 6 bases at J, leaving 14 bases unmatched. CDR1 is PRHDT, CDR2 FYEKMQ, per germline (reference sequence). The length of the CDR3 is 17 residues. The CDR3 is CASSFRPFRDSTNEQFF. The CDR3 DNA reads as TGTGCCAGCAGCTTCCGACCATTCCGGGACAGCACCAATGAGCAGTTCTTC.

CDR3 DNA sequence: TGCGCCAGCAGCTTGGAAGGGACACCTCCCTATGGCTACACCTTC. Translating gives CASSLEGTPPYGYTF. The V gene is TRBV5-1, the J gene TRBJ1-2; D perhaps matches TRBD1 (6 bases). Trimming cost V 0 bases and J 4 bases, with 13 bases left between them. Germline V gene sequence: CDR1 SGHRS, CDR2 YFSETQ. The CDR3 covers 15 residues.

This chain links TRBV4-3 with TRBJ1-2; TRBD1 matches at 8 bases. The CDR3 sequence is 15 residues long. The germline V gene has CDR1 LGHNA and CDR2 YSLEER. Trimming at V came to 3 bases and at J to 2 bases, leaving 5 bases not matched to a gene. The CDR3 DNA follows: TGCGCCAGCAGCCACGACAGGGGCGTCAACTATGGCTACACCTTC. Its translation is CASSHDRGVNYGYTF.

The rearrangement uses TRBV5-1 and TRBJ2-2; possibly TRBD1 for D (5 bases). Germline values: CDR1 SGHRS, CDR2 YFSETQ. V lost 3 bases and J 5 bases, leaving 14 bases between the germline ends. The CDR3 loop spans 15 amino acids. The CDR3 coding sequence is TGCGCCAGCAGCTCAGCAGGGCAGGTAACCGGGGAGCTGTTTTTT. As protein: CASSSAGQVTGELFF.